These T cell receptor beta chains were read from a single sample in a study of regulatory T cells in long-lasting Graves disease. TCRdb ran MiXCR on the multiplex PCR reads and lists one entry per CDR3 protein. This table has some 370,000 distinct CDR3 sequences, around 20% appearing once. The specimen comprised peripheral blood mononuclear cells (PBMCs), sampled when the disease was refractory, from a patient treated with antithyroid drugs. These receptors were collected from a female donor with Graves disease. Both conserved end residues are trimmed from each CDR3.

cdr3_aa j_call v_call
ASSYEAGVGQQDFMNTEAF TRBJ1-1 TRBV6-2/TRBV6-3
ASSIGDNYGYT TRBJ1-2 TRBV28
ASSLMGLAANNEQF TRBJ2-1 TRBV28
ATGEGLQY TRBJ2-7 TRBV24-1
ASSLTSGAGGELF TRBJ2-2 TRBV7-3
ASSIGRDQPQH TRBJ1-5 TRBV19
ACSDSSGNTIY TRBJ1-3 TRBV30
ASSLEGLAAAYEQY TRBJ2-7 TRBV7-2
ASSQDQGGESPLH TRBJ1-6 TRBV14
SARDPENYGYT TRBJ1-2 TRBV20-1
ASTPGDGSYEQY TRBJ2-7 TRBV6-1
ASSEETAGTQY TRBJ2-5 TRBV2
ASSPELLAGHTQY TRBJ2-3 TRBV7-2
ASSSAVSGNTIY TRBJ1-3 TRBV6-4
ASSLSPEVGTDTQY TRBJ2-3 TRBV27
SVAPGGTGELF TRBJ2-2 TRBV29-1
SAPPWGSGQGAEAF TRBJ1-1 TRBV20-1
ASSSIPRITGANVLT TRBJ2-6 TRBV7-2
SAPLAETQY TRBJ2-5 TRBV20-1
ASNLGQETQY TRBJ2-5 TRBV2
ASSFIGKSYEQY TRBJ2-7 TRBV5-5
ASRTSGSAGELF TRBJ2-2 TRBV19
ASSFPQGWAS TRBJ2-7 TRBV28
ASSLGSSYSNQPQH TRBJ1-5 TRBV12-3/TRBV12-4
ASSVDPKFGGYT TRBJ1-2 TRBV9
AWSVGEQY TRBJ2-7 TRBV30
ASGPADSGNTIY TRBJ1-3 TRBV6-2/TRBV6-3